The 18 T cell receptor beta chains in this list originate from one sample, sequenced in a study of radiotherapy plus CTLA-4 blockade in lung cancer. TCRdb's copy holds only in-frame clones and misses some; the assay was immunoSEQ multiplex PCR. The repertoire holds roughly 58,000 clones, with around four fifths as singletons. This specimen was peripheral blood, taken from a patient treated with radiotherapy plus ipilimumab. The receptors originated from a human donor with non-small cell lung cancer whose response to radiotherapy plus ipilimumab could not be evaluated.

The rearrangement uses TRBV7-2 and TRBJ1-4, with D possibly TRBD1 on 5 matching bases. V was shortened by 5 bases and J by 3 bases, with 16 bases between the two germline ends. Germline V gene lookup returns CDR1 SGHTA and CDR2 FQGNSA. This CDR3 spans 16 amino acids. The CDR3 spells CASSPQRQSSNEKLFF. CDR3 bases: TGTGCCAGCAGCCCCCAACGACAGAGTTCTAATGAAAAACTGTTTTTT. Variable domain in full (rest from reference TRBV7-2 and TRBJ1-4): GAGVSQSPSNKVTEKGKDVELRCDPISGHTALYWYRQSLGQGLEFLIYFQGNSAPDKSGLPSDRFSAERTGGSVSTLTIQRTQQEDSAVYLCASSPQRQSSNEKLFFGSGTQLSVL.

This clone was counted between two and nine times. The V gene is TRBV5-1, the J gene TRBJ2-1, with a weak D call TRBD1 (6 bases). CDR1 and CDR2 from the germline V gene are SGHRS and YFSETQ. The CDR3 consists of 17 residues. Trimming left V 3 bases short and J 0 bases short, with 16 bases between. CDR3 nucleotide sequence: TGCGCCAGCAGCTCCGCCTTACAGGGAATCTCCTACAATGAGCAGTTCTTC. Amino acids: CASSSALQGISYNEQFF.

This chain connects TRBV19 to TRBJ2-2; possible D gene TRBD2, 6 bases. The CDR3 runs 15 residues. The V end was cut by 5 bases, the J end by 6 bases, with 16 bases between. The germline V gene encodes CDR1 LNHDA and CDR2 SQIVND (reference sequence). The CDR3 here is CASSVGTSIPGELFF. DNA of the CDR3: TGTGCCAGTAGTGTCGGGACTTCAATCCCCGGGGAGCTGTTTTTT.

The rearrangement joins TRBV5-1 to TRBJ2-3, with D possibly TRBD1 on 5 matching bases. V was shortened by 5 bases and J by 6 bases, with 13 bases between the two germline ends. Germline lookup yields CDR1 SGHRS and CDR2 YFSETQ. CDR3 length equals 13 residues. This CDR3 reads CASSSRAGDTQYF. CDR3 nucleotides: TGCGCCAGCAGTTCCAGGGCTGGCGATACGCAGTATTTT.

This clone turned up a few times. The rearrangement links TRBV6-1 to TRBJ2-7; 9 positions match TRBD2. After removal of 8 bases from V and 2 bases from J, the junction contained 10 bases not matched to a gene. This CDR3 region has 15 residues. From germline, CDR1 is MNHNS and CDR2 SASEGT. CDR3 nucleotide sequence: TGTGCCAGCTTTTTCGGGCGGGGGGGGGCCTACGAGCAGTACTTC. Translating it yields CASFFGRGGAYEQYF.

The chain links TRBV28 to TRBJ2-2; TRBD1 is a possible D gene (5 bases). V lost 3 bases, J lost 6 bases, and 8 bases lay in between. CDR3 length: 13 amino acids. Germline CDR1 and CDR2: MDHEN and SYDVKM. CDR3 sequence reads: CASSLARAGELFF. In nucleotides, the CDR3 is TGTGCCAGCAGTTTGGCCAGGGCCGGGGAGCTGTTTTTT.

The chain recombines TRBV9 with TRBJ2-3; maybe TRBD2 (6 bases). There are 15 residues in the CDR3. Germline V gene lookup returns CDR1 SGDLS and CDR2 YYNGEE. With 2 bases removed from V and 3 bases from J, the gap between germline ends came to 13 bases. The CDR3 loop reads CASSVGTHQTDTQYF. DNA for the CDR3: TGTGCCAGCAGCGTCGGGACTCATCAAACAGATACGCAGTATTTT.

This sequence joins TRBV5-1 and TRBJ2-5; D is unclear. Per germline, CDR1 SGHRS and CDR2 YFSETQ. V was trimmed by 3 bases and J by 12 bases, leaving 15 bases between them. CDR3 size: 12 residues. The DNA for the CDR3 is TGCGCCAGCAGCTCTGATCGGCTAGAGGAGTACTTC. It is translated as CASSSDRLEEYF. Full variable domain (rest looked up from reference TRBV5-1 and TRBJ2-5): KAGVTQTPRYLIKTRGQQVTLSCSPISGHRSVSWYQQTPGQGLQFLFEYFSETQRNKGNFPGRFSGRQFSNSRSEMNVSTLELGDSALYLCASSSDRLEEYFGPGTRLLVL.

V gene TRBV5-5 combines with J gene TRBJ2-3; tentatively, D is TRBD2 (5 bases). Trimming removed 0 bases at V and 2 bases at J, with 10 bases between. Germline CDR1 and CDR2: SGHKS and YYEKEE (reference sequence). The CDR3 sequence is 15 residues long. CDR3 region: CASSLAPGVTDTQYF. CDR3 DNA: TGTGCCAGCAGCTTGGCGCCCGGGGTCACAGATACGCAGTATTTT.

This clone was counted between two and nine times. The chain combines TRBV9 with TRBJ1-6; D is perhaps TRBD1 (6 bases). Germline CDR1 SGDLS, CDR2 YYNGEE. V lost 2 bases, J lost 0 bases, and 18 bases lay in between. CDR3 size: 19 residues. CDR3 amino acids: CASSVPGGQVSSYNSPLHF. DNA of the CDR3: TGTGCCAGCAGCGTCCCCGGGGGGCAGGTGAGCTCCTATAATTCACCCCTCCACTTT.

This chain uses TRBV5-8 with TRBJ1-4; D is ambiguous. Germline V CDR1 and CDR2: SGHTS, YDEGEE. V lost 5 bases to trimming and J lost 8 bases, with 13 bases between them. The CDR3 has 13 residues. This CDR3 reads CASSSGLEEKLFF. The CDR3 nucleotides read TGTGCCAGCAGTTCCGGACTCGAGGAAAAACTGTTTTTT.

CDR3: CASSPLVGTYEQYF. The CDR3 nucleotides read TGTGCCAGCAGCCCGCTAGTCGGGACCTACGAGCAGTACTTC. This rearrangement joins TRBV7-6 to TRBJ2-7, with D tentatively TRBD2 (5 bases). The length of the CDR3 is 14 residues. V gave up 5 bases and J gave up 2 bases, with 13 bases separating them. The V gene's germline CDR1 is SGHVS and CDR2 FNYEAQ.

The chain employs TRBV5-5 and TRBJ2-7; D is unclear. V dropped 0 bases and J dropped 1 base, with 11 bases sitting between them. The CDR3 length is 15 residues. Germline-derived CDR1 and CDR2 are SGHKS and YYEKEE (reference sequence). CDR3 in amino acids: CASSLAPGGSYEQYF. The CDR3 coding sequence is TGTGCCAGCAGCTTGGCCCCAGGTGGGTCCTACGAGCAGTACTTC.

The chain has TRBV6-5 and TRBJ1-1; possibly TRBD1 for D (5 bases). CDR3 length: 14 amino acids. Germline CDR1 reads MNHEY; CDR2 reads SVGAGI. The V end lost 6 bases, the J end lost 6 bases, and 17 bases lay between the germline ends. The DNA of the CDR3 is TGTGCCAGCAGAGACCCCCGGGGGTTGGCTGAAGCTTTCTTT. It is translated as CASRDPRGLAEAFF.

The CDR3 DNA reads TGTGCCAGCAGCTTCGTCCAGGGTTCGCCCCTCCACTTT. Translating gives CASSFVQGSPLHF. This chain connects TRBV7-2 to TRBJ1-6; possibly TRBD1 for D (5 bases). Germline lookup yields CDR1 SGHTA and CDR2 FQGNSA. Trimming took off 3 bases at V and 13 bases at J, with 13 bases between the two ends. The CDR3 is 13 residues long. The complete variable domain, with remaining parts taken from reference TRBV7-2 and TRBJ1-6, reads GAGVSQSPSNKVTEKGKDVELRCDPISGHTALYWYRQSLGQGLEFLIYFQGNSAPDKSGLPSDRFSAERTGGSVSTLTIQRTQQEDSAVYLCASSFVQGSPLHFGNGTRLTVT.

This clone was seen just once. The J gene is TRBJ1-4, the V gene TRBV4-1, with D possibly TRBD1 on 6 matching bases. In germline, CDR1 is MGHRA, CDR2 YSYEKL. Trimming removed 4 bases from V and 4 bases from J, with 13 bases in between. The CDR3 runs 15 residues. DNA for the CDR3: TGCGCCAGCAGCCCCCGGGACACCTATAATGAAAAACTGTTTTTT. This sequence encodes CASSPRDTYNEKLFF.

The rearrangement uses TRBV6-4 and TRBJ2-5; 10 nucleotides agree with TRBD2. Germline V lookup: CDR1 MRHNA, CDR2 SNTAGT. Trimming took 6 bases from V and 9 from J; bases not matched to a gene: 10. This CDR3 region has 14 residues. In DNA form, the CDR3 reads TGTGCCAGCAGCGAACTAGCGGGGCCCGGTCCCCAGTACTTC. Amino acids: CASSELAGPGPQYF.

The chain has TRBV6-5 and TRBJ2-7; 9 positions match TRBD2. Germline V gene lookup returns CDR1 MNHEY and CDR2 SVGAGI. V lost 10 bases and J lost 7; bases outside the gene matches: 11. The CDR3 runs 13 residues. DNA of the CDR3: TGTGCCACTTATACGCTAGCGGGAAGGGAGCAGTACTTC. Its protein product is CATYTLAGREQYF.